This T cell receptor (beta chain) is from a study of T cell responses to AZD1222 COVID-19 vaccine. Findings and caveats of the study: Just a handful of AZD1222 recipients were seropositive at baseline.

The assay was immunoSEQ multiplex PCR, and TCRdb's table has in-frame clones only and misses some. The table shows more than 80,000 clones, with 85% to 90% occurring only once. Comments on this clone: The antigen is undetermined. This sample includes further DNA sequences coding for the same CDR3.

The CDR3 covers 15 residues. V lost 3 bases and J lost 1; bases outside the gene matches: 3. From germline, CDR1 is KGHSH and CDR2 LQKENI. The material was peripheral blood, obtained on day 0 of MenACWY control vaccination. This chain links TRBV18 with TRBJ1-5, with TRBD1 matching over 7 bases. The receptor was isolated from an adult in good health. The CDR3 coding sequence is TGTGCCAGCTCACCCTCGGGACAGAGCAATCAGCCCCAGCATTTT. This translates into CASSPSGQSNQPQHF.